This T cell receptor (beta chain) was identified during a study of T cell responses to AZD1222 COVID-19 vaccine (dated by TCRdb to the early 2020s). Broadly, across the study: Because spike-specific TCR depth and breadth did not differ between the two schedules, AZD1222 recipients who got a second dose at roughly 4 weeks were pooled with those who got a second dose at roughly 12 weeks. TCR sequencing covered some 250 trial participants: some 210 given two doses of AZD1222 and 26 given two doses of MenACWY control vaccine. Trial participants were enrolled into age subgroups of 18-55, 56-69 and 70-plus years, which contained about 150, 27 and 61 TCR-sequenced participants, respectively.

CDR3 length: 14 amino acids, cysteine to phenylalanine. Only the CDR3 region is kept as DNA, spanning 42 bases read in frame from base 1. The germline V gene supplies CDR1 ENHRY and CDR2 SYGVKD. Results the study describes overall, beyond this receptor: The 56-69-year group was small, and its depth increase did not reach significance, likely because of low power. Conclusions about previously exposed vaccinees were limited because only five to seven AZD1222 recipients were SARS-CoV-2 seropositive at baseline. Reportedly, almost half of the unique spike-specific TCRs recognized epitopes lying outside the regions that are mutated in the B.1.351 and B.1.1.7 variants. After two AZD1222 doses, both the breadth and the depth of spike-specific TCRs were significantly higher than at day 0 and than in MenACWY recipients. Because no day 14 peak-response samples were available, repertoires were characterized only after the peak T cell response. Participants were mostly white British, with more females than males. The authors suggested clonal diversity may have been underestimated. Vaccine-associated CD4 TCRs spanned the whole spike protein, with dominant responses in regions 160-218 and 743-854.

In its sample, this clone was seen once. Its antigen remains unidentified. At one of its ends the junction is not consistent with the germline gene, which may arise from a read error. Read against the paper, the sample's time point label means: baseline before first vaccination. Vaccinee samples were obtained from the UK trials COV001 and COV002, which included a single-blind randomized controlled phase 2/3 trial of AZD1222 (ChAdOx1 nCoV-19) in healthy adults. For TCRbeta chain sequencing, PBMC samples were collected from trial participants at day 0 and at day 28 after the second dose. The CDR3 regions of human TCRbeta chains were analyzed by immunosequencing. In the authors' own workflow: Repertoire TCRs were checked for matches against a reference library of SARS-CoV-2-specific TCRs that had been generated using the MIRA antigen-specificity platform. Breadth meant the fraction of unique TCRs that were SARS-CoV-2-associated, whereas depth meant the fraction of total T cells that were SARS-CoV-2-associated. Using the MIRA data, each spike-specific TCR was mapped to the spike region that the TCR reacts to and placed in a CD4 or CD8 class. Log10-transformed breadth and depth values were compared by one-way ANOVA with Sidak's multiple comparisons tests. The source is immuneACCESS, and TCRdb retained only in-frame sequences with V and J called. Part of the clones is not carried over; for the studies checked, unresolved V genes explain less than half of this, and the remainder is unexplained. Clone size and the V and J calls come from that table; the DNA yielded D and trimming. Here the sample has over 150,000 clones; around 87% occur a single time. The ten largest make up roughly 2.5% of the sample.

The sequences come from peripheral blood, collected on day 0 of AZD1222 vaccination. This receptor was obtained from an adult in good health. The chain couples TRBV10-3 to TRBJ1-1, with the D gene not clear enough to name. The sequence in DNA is TGTGCCATCGGTGAGACGGGCCCCCTTTCTGAAGCTTTCTTT. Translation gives CAIGETGPLSEAFF.